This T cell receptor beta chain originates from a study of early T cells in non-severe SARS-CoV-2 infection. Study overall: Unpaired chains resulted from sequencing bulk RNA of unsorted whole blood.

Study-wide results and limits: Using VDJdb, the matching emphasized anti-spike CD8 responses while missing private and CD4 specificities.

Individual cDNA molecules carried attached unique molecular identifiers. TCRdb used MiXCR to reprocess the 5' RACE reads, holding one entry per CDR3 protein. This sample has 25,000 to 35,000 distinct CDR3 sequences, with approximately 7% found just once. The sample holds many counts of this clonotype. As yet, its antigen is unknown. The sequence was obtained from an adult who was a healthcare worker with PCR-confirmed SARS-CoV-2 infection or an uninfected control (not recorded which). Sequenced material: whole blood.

The CDR3 region has the DNA TGTGCCAGCAGTTTAGGGTATAGCAATCAGCCCCAGCATTTT. It translates to CASSLGYSNQPQHF. The rearrangement links TRBV27 to TRBJ1-5, with D uncertain. The CDR3 contains 14 residues. Between the trimmed V and J ends, which lost 2 bases and 0 bases, there was a span of 5 bases. Per germline, CDR1 MNHEY and CDR2 SMNVEV (reference sequence).